This T cell receptor beta chain was profiled in a study of cytomegalovirus exposure and HLA in healthy donors. Study in general: A preliminary data release comprised about 85 million unique TCRs obtained from HLA-typed donors. Findings of the study overall: Three chains linked to CMV were shown in vitro to be specific for CMV antigens. The majority of CMV-associated TCR beta chains were reported as apparently HLA-restricted in a later analysis. Most observed TCR sequences were rare, whereas some public TCRs were detected in many donors.

60 Vbeta and 13 Jbeta primers were used in PCR. Profiling relied on immunoSEQ multiplex PCR, and the TCRdb table lists in-frame clones only, not all of them. The sample consists of fewer than 130,000 clones, around 88% of them appearing once. As regards this clone: The antigen remains undetermined.

CDR1 is SQVTM, CDR2 ANQGSEA, per germline. The CDR3 has 13 residues. V was clipped by 6 bases and J by 1 base, with 10 bases between them. This chain joins TRBV29-1 and TRBJ1-3; perhaps TRBD1 as D (5 bases). This clonotype originated in a man aged 40-50 years in good health and CMV-seronegative. Material: PBMCs. The DNA of the CDR3 is TGCAGCGTAGCCCAGGGATCTGGAAACACCATATATTTT. This codes for CSVAQGSGNTIYF.